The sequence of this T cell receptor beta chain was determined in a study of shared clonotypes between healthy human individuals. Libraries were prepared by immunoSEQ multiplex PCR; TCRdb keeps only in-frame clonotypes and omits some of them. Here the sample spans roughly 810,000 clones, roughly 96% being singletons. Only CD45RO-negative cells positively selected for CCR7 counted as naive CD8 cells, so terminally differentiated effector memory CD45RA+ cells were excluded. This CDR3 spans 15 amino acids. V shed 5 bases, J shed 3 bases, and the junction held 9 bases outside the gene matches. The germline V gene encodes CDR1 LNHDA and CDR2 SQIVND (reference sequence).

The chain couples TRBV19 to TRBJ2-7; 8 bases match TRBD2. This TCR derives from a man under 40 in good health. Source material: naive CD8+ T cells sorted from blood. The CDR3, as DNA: TGTGCCAGTAGTGTCCATCCGGGACTAGTCTACGAGCAGTACTTC. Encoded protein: CASSVHPGLVYEQYF.